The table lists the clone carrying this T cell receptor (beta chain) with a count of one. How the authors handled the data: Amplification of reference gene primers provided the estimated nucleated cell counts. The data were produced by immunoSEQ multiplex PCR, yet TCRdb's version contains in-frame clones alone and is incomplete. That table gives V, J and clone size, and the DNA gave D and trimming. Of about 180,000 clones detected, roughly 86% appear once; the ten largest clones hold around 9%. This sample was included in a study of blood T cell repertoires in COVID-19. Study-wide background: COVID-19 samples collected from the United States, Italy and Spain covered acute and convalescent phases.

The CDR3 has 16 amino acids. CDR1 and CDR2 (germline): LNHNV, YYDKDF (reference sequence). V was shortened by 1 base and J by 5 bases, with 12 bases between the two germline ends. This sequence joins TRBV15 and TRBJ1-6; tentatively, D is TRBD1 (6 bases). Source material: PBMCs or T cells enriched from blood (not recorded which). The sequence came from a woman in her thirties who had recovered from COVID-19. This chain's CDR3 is CATSRGRGGDNSPLHF. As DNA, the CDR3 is TGTGCCACCAGCAGAGGAAGAGGGGGAGATAATTCACCCCTCCACTTT.